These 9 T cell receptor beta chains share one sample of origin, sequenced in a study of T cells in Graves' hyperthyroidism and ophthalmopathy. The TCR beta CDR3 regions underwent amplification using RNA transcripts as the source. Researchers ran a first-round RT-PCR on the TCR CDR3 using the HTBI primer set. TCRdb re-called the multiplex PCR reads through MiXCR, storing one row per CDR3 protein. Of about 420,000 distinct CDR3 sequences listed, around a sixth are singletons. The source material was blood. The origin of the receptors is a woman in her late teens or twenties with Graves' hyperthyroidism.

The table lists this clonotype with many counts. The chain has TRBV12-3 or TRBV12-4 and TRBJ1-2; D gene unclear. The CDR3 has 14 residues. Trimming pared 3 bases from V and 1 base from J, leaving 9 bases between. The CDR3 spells CASSFGTSNYGYTF. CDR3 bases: TGTGCCAGCAGTTTTGGTACCAGTAACTATGGCTACACCTTC.

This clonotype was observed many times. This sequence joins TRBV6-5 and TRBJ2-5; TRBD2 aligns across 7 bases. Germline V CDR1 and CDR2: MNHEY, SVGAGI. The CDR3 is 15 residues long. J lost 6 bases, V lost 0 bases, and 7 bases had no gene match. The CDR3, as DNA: TGTGCCAGCAGTTACTCGAGACTAGCTAGGAAGACCCAGTACTTC. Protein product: CASSYSRLARKTQYF.

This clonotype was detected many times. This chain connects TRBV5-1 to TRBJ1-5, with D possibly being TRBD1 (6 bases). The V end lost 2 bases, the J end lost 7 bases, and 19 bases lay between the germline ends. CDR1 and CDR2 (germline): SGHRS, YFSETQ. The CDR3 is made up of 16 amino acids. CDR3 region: CASSFPMGQGRQPQHF. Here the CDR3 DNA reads TGCGCCAGCAGCTTTCCAATGGGGCAGGGGAGACAGCCCCAGCATTTT.

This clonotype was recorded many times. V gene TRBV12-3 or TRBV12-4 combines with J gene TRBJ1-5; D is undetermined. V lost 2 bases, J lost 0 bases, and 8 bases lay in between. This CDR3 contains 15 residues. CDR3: CASSLRPSSNQPQHF. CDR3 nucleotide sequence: TGTGCCAGCAGTTTAAGGCCGTCTAGCAATCAGCCCCAGCATTTT.

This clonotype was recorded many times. This CDR3 reads CASSLNAPAEETQYF. The CDR3 nucleotides are TGCGCCAGCAGCTTGAACGCCCCAGCCGAAGAGACCCAGTACTTC. This sequence joins TRBV5-1 and TRBJ2-5; D is unresolved. Germline CDR1 SGHRS, CDR2 YFSETQ. V lost 1 base and J 3 bases, leaving 13 bases between the germline ends. The CDR3 covers 15 residues. Combining the CDR3 with reference TRBV5-1 and TRBJ2-5 gives the whole variable domain KAGVTQTPRYLIKTRGQQVTLSCSPISGHRSVSWYQQTPGQGLQFLFEYFSETQRNKGNFPGRFSGRQFSNSRSEMNVSTLELGDSALYLCASSLNAPAEETQYFGPGTRLLVL.

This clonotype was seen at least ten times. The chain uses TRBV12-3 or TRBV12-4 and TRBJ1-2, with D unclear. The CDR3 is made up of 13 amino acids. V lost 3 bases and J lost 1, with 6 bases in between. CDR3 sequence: CASSFSSNYGYTF. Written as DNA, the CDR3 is TGTGCCAGCAGTTTTTCCAGTAACTATGGCTACACCTTC.

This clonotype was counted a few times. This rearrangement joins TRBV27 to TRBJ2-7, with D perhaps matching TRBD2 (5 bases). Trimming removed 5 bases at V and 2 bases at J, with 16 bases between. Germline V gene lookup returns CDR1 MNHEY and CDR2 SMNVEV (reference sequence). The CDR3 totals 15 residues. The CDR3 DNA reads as TGTGCCAGCAGTATCCGGGGTCTACCGCCCTACGAGCAGTACTTC. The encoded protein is CASSIRGLPPYEQYF.

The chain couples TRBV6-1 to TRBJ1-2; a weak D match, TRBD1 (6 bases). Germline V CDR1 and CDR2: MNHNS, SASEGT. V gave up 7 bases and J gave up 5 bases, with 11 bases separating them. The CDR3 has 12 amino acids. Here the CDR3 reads CASTKQGYGYTF. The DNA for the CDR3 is TGTGCCAGCACCAAACAGGGTTATGGCTACACCTTC.

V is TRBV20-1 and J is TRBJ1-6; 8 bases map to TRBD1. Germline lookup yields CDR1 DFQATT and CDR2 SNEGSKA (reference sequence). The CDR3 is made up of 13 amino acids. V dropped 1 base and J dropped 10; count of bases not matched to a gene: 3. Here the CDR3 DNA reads TGCAGTGCTAGAGCCGACAGGGGCTCACCCCTCCACTTT. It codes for CSARADRGSPLHF.